Listed here is a single T cell receptor beta chain. The entry originates in a study of cytomegalovirus exposure and HLA in healthy donors. The CDR3 runs 16 residues. Deletions cut 0 bases from V and 1 base from J, with 12 bases between. Germline CDR1 reads SGHVS; CDR2 reads FQNEAQ. PCR was performed using 60 Vbeta and 13 Jbeta primers. Measured with immunoSEQ multiplex PCR; TCRdb has only the in-frame clones, and not every one. The sample consists of more than 110,000 clones, more than 75% of them appearing once. Sequencing was carried out using PBMCs. The rearrangement joins TRBV7-8 to TRBJ1-1; a possible D gene is TRBD1 (5 bases). The receptor was derived from a man aged 18 to 35 in good health and CMV-seronegative. In nucleotides, the CDR3 is TGTGCCAGCAGCTTAGCCGGAGGGGCCCGGAACACTGAAGCTTTCTTT. It encodes CASSLAGGARNTEAFF.